This section outlines one T cell receptor beta chain sequence together with its context. The antigen is unknown. Baseline, cycle 4 day 1, and cycle 7 day 1 were the blood sampling points. These data come from a study of OX40 agonist ivuxolimab in advanced cancers. Libraries were prepared by immunoSEQ multiplex PCR; TCRdb keeps only in-frame clonotypes and omits some of them. The table lists 9,000 to 10,000 clones, 70% of them singletons. The CDR3 runs 14 residues. CDR1 SNHLY and CDR2 FYNNEI come from the germline V gene. After removal of 5 bases from V and 9 bases from J, the junction contained 6 bases not matched to a gene. General study points: Some of the lowest clonal expansion was seen in partial responders at 0.1-3.0 mg/kg. Among T cells, CD8+ cells averaged more expanded clones than CD4+ cells. CD4+ and CD8+ blood T cells expanded clonally by week 6 at 0.1 to 3.0 mg/kg.

The starting material was CD4+ or CD8+ T cells sorted from blood, obtained in a trial of the OX40 agonist ivuxolimab. The chain is built from TRBV2 and TRBJ2-1; 11 bases are shared with TRBD2. The origin of this receptor is an adult with an advanced solid tumor such as melanoma, head and neck, liver or kidney cancer. Written as DNA, the CDR3 is TGTGCCAGCAGTCCCACTAGCGGGGGACGTGAGCAGTTCTTC. Its translation is CASSPTSGGREQFF.